The 14 T cell receptor beta chains below come from one sample, sequenced in a study of blood T cell repertoires in COVID-19. Generated by immunoSEQ multiplex PCR, the TCRdb table keeps only in-frame clones and is missing some. The data contain some 150,000 clones, roughly 84% of them singletons. The specimen sequenced was peripheral blood. All receptors come from a woman in her sixties with acute or convalescent COVID-19.

V usage is TRBV9 and J usage is TRBJ2-7; 9 bases agree with TRBD2. CDR1 SGDLS and CDR2 YYNGEE come from the germline V gene. With 0 bases clipped from V and 2 bases from J, the junction kept 3 bases outside the gene matches. CDR3 length: 15 amino acids. Here the CDR3 reads CASSVGAGGTYEQYF. The CDR3 coding sequence is TGTGCCAGCAGCGTAGGTGCGGGAGGGACCTACGAGCAGTACTTC.

The chain recombines TRBV19 with TRBJ2-7; 7 nucleotides align to TRBD2. This CDR3 region has 15 residues. Germline trimming cut 5 bases from V and 4 bases from J; bases unmatched to any gene: 11. The germline gives CDR1 LNHDA, CDR2 SQIVND (reference sequence). CDR3 sequence: CASSLLGGGIYEQYF. The CDR3 region has the DNA TGTGCCAGTAGTCTACTCGGCGGGGGAATATACGAGCAGTACTTC.

This sequence joins TRBV7-2 and TRBJ1-1; D gene uncertain. The CDR3 totals 12 residues. Trimming stripped 5 bases from V and 1 base from J, with 5 bases between. Germline V gene data show CDR1 as SGHTA and CDR2 as FQGNSA. The CDR3 spells CASSAENTEAFF. CDR3 sequence (DNA): TGTGCCAGCAGCGCAGAGAACACTGAAGCTTTCTTT.

V usage is TRBV5-6 and J usage is TRBJ2-5, with 10 bases matching TRBD2. This CDR3 spans 14 amino acids. Trimming at V came to 3 bases and at J to 4 bases, leaving 3 bases not matched to a gene. CDR1 and CDR2 from the germline V gene are SGHDT and YYEEEE. The CDR3 DNA reads TGTGCCAGCAGCTCAAAGCGGGGGGGAGAGACCCAGTACTTC. Protein product: CASSSKRGGETQYF.

V and J are TRBV21-1 and TRBJ2-7; the table calls TRBD2, which could not be checked here. TRBV21-1 has pseudogene status. This CDR3 region has 16 residues. The CDR3 DNA reads TGTGCCAGCAGCAACCCTCGGACTAGCGAAACGGGTGAGCAGTACTTC. Translation gives CASSNPRTSETGEQYF.

The chain is built from TRBV19 and TRBJ1-2, with 8 bases matching TRBD1. Per germline, CDR1 LNHDA and CDR2 SQIVND (reference sequence). Losses at the gene ends were 6 bases for V and 8 bases for J; bases not matched to a gene: 8. The CDR3 totals 13 residues. The CDR3 sequence: CASSGQGGMGYTF. CDR3 nucleotides: TGTGCCAGTAGCGGACAGGGTGGTATGGGCTACACCTTC.

The chain is built from TRBV2 and TRBJ1-2; 7 nucleotides match TRBD1. CDR3 length equals 14 residues. Germline V CDR1 and CDR2: SNHLY, FYNNEI. V lost 4 bases to trimming and J lost 2 bases; unmatched junction nucleotides: 4. The CDR3 sequence is CASSGAGGNYGYTF. The CDR3 region has the DNA TGTGCCAGCAGTGGGGCAGGGGGAAACTATGGCTACACCTTC.

This clone was detected only a few times. The rearrangement links TRBV6-5 to TRBJ2-2; 9 positions agree with TRBD1. The CDR3 totals 14 residues. V lost 10 bases, J lost 3 bases, and 6 bases stayed unmatched. Germline loops: CDR1 MNHEY, CDR2 SVGAGI. This CDR3 is CATSDRGYTGELFF. The CDR3 bases are TGTGCCACCTCCGACAGGGGGTACACCGGGGAGCTGTTTTTT.

With respect to this clone: Other DNA sequences in the sample encode the same CDR3. This rearrangement joins TRBV6-5 to TRBJ1-2; no definite D call. This CDR3 has 12 amino acids. The V end lost 5 bases, the J end lost 4 bases, and 8 bases lay between the germline ends. CDR1 and CDR2 (germline): MNHEY, SVGAGI. The DNA for the CDR3 is TGTGCCAGCAGTCCAGGAGGCTATGGCTACACCTTC. This sequence encodes CASSPGGYGYTF.

The rearrangement uses TRBV6-5 and TRBJ2-1; TRBD1 might be the D (5 bases). The CDR3 loop spans 14 amino acids. The ends were cut back, 7 bases at V and 4 bases at J, with 14 bases in the middle. Germline values: CDR1 MNHEY, CDR2 SVGAGI. The DNA for the CDR3 is TGTGCCAGCATGGACAATTTGGGGTACAATGAGCAGTTCTTC. Translating it yields CASMDNLGYNEQFF.

The V call is TRBV6-6, the J call TRBJ2-7; 8 bases map to TRBD2. CDR1 is MNHNY, CDR2 SVGAGI, per germline (reference sequence). This CDR3 is 14 amino acids long. J was trimmed by 6 bases and V by 0 bases; bases with no gene match: 4. CDR3 bases: TGTGCCAGCAGTTACTCGACGAGCGGGGGCGAGCAGTACTTC. It translates to CASSYSTSGGEQYF.

Here the CDR3 reads CASSARLAGGPQSFF. CDR3 nucleotides: TGTGCCAGCAGTGCCAGACTAGCGGGAGGGCCACAATCCTTCTTC. The chain is built from TRBV27 and TRBJ2-1; 14 bases agree with TRBD2. Per the germline V gene, CDR1 is MNHEY and CDR2 is SMNVEV (reference sequence). With V trimmed by 5 bases and J by 16 bases, 13 bases remained unmatched. CDR3 size: 15 residues.

The chain couples TRBV7-9 to TRBJ2-1; 12 nucleotides line up with TRBD2. V was clipped by 4 bases and J by 6 bases; unmatched bases: 10. Germline loops: CDR1 SEHNR, CDR2 FQNEAQ (reference sequence). There are 17 residues in the CDR3. CDR3 amino acids: CASSYPSMGLAGNEQFF. The CDR3 DNA reads TGTGCCAGCAGCTACCCAAGTATGGGACTAGCGGGCAATGAGCAGTTCTTC.

The chain couples TRBV3-1 (or the pseudogene TRBV3-2) to TRBJ2-2; D is perhaps TRBD2 (6 bases). V lost 2 bases and J 5 bases, leaving 18 bases between the germline ends. The germline V gene has CDR1 LGHDT and CDR2 YNNKEL (reference sequence). CDR3 size: 17 residues. Written as DNA, the CDR3 is TGTGCCAGCAGCCAAACCGAGAGAGCGGGCGGTACCGGGGAGCTGTTTTTT. Its translation is CASSQTERAGGTGELFF.